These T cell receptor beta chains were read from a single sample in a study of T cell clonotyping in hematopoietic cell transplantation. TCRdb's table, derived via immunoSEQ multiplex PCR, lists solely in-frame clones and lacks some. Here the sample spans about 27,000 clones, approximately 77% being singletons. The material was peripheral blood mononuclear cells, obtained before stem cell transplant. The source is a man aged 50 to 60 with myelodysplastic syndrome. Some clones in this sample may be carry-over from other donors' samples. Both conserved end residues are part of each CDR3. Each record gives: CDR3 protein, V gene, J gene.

CDR3aa: CAWSGARANYGYTF
v_gene: TRBV30
j_gene: TRBJ1-2

CDR3aa: CAISDPVGGQKLFF
v_gene: TRBV10-3
j_gene: TRBJ1-4

CDR3aa: CASRSGWGENTEAFF
v_gene: TRBV5-1
j_gene: TRBJ1-1

CDR3aa: CAWSGNRGFGGYTF
v_gene: TRBV30
j_gene: TRBJ1-2

CDR3aa: CASSESRLQETQYF
v_gene: TRBV6-1
j_gene: TRBJ2-5

CDR3aa: CASSEGRLPAGYTF
v_gene: TRBV6-1
j_gene: TRBJ1-2

CDR3aa: CAWTQGLADSLQETQYF
v_gene: TRBV30
j_gene: TRBJ2-5

CDR3aa: CASSLMGQANSPLHF
v_gene: TRBV7-2
j_gene: TRBJ1-6

CDR3aa: CASSLVTSQGEQYF
v_gene: TRBV5-1
j_gene: TRBJ2-7

CDR3aa: CASSQGTSIGNTIYF
v_gene: TRBV4-1
j_gene: TRBJ1-3

CDR3aa: CASSLQGADTEAFF
v_gene: TRBV28
j_gene: TRBJ1-1

CDR3aa: CASKSLRGNEKLFF
v_gene: TRBV6-6
j_gene: TRBJ1-4

CDR3aa: CASSDPRGTDEETQYF
v_gene: TRBV28
j_gene: TRBJ2-5

CDR3aa: CSVEGTSGTDTQYF
v_gene: TRBV29-1
j_gene: TRBJ2-3

CDR3aa: CASSMDHGGLNYGYTF
v_gene: TRBV19
j_gene: TRBJ1-2

CDR3aa: CASRYRGRTHNEQFF
v_gene: TRBV2
j_gene: TRBJ2-1

CDR3aa: CAWSVRGNTEAFF
v_gene: TRBV30
j_gene: TRBJ1-1

CDR3aa: CASGLFYGYTF
v_gene: TRBV6-1
j_gene: TRBJ1-2

CDR3aa: CAGSAHTGELFF
v_gene: TRBV7-7
j_gene: TRBJ2-2

CDR3aa: CASTTLRWGQGGEQYF
v_gene: TRBV5-6
j_gene: TRBJ2-7

CDR3aa: CASNLAGSVLETQYF
v_gene: TRBV19
j_gene: TRBJ2-5

CDR3aa: CAWSVGPGGYQPQHF
v_gene: TRBV30
j_gene: TRBJ1-5

CDR3aa: CAWNRLQADYEQYF
v_gene: TRBV30
j_gene: TRBJ2-7

CDR3aa: CAWSAGGAGYEQYF
v_gene: TRBV30
j_gene: TRBJ2-7

CDR3aa: CSVTISGEQYF
v_gene: TRBV29-1
j_gene: TRBJ2-7

CDR3aa: CASSFFAETQYF
v_gene: TRBV6-5
j_gene: TRBJ2-5

CDR3aa: CAWSVKQEQYF
v_gene: TRBV30
j_gene: TRBJ2-7

CDR3aa: CASSQVSGILFF
v_gene: TRBV4-3
j_gene: TRBJ2-2

CDR3aa: CASSLAPGQGFYEQYF
v_gene: TRBV7-6
j_gene: TRBJ2-7

CDR3aa: CAWSPGMREDRYEQYF
v_gene: TRBV30
j_gene: TRBJ2-7

CDR3aa: CASTQNGQGARGANVLTF
v_gene: TRBV27
j_gene: TRBJ2-6

CDR3aa: CASSGQVLANVLTF
v_gene: TRBV6-5
j_gene: TRBJ2-6

CDR3aa: CASSGRQGFRYGYTF
v_gene: TRBV9
j_gene: TRBJ1-2

CDR3aa: CASSIADGNYGYTF
v_gene: TRBV19
j_gene: TRBJ1-2

CDR3aa: CASRSGSRETQYF
v_gene: TRBV25-1
j_gene: TRBJ2-5

CDR3aa: CAWSDKGVSSYEQYF
v_gene: TRBV30
j_gene: TRBJ2-7

CDR3aa: CSVPPWGANNEQFF
v_gene: TRBV29-1
j_gene: TRBJ2-1

CDR3aa: CASSTHYIQGDTYEQYF
v_gene: TRBV5-1
j_gene: TRBJ2-7

CDR3aa: CASSVVQSTEAFF
v_gene: TRBV9
j_gene: TRBJ1-1

CDR3aa: CASSLGPRGTYEQYF
v_gene: TRBV9
j_gene: TRBJ2-7

CDR3aa: CASSYRVYEQYF
v_gene: TRBV7-2
j_gene: TRBJ2-7

CDR3aa: CASSETSLSTDTQYF
v_gene: TRBV6-1
j_gene: TRBJ2-3

CDR3aa: CAWNLGGEETQYF
v_gene: TRBV30
j_gene: TRBJ2-5

CDR3aa: CASSLDRAGREQYF
v_gene: TRBV7-2
j_gene: TRBJ2-7

CDR3aa: CAWTRQGGGYTF
v_gene: TRBV30
j_gene: TRBJ1-2

CDR3aa: CAWNGGRRYNEQFF
v_gene: TRBV30
j_gene: TRBJ2-1

CDR3aa: CASSIGTGTEQYF
v_gene: TRBV19
j_gene: -

CDR3aa: CASNGQNTGELFF
v_gene: TRBV2
j_gene: TRBJ2-2

CDR3aa: CAWSSSSGNTIYF
v_gene: TRBV30
j_gene: TRBJ1-3

CDR3aa: CASSTRTENTEAFF
v_gene: TRBV4-1
j_gene: TRBJ1-1

CDR3aa: CASSSGGMISQPQHF
v_gene: TRBV28
j_gene: TRBJ1-5

CDR3aa: CASSPMGGMDNSPLHF
v_gene: TRBV7-2
j_gene: TRBJ1-6

CDR3aa: CASTPKFGGGYEQYF
v_gene: TRBV19
j_gene: -

CDR3aa: CASRVGAAQETQYF
v_gene: TRBV6-1
j_gene: TRBJ2-5

CDR3aa: CSAPTIGYTF
v_gene: TRBV20-1
j_gene: TRBJ1-2

CDR3aa: CASSLNGGSYEQYF
v_gene: TRBV7-8
j_gene: TRBJ2-7